The 25 T cell receptor beta chains given below trace back to one sample, sequenced in a study of T cells in Graves' hyperthyroidism and ophthalmopathy. Researchers took RNA transcripts and amplified the TCR beta CDR3 regions from them. The HTBI primer set served for first-round RT-PCR of the TCR CDR3. MiXCR, applied by TCRdb to the multiplex PCR reads, yields one record per CDR3 protein. Of 300,000 to 350,000 distinct CDR3 sequences in the sample, roughly 18% were seen once. Material: blood. The receptors were sampled from a woman aged 50 to 65 with Graves' hyperthyroidism.

The rearrangement uses TRBV6-1 and TRBJ1-2, with TRBD1 identical over 9 bases. J gave up 7 bases and V 6 bases, and 12 bases lay outside the gene matches. CDR1 MNHNS and CDR2 SASEGT come from the germline V gene. CDR3 length: 15 amino acids. The CDR3 DNA sequence: TGTGCCAGCAGCACAAACAGGGGGCCAGCGCTTGGCTACACCTTC. As protein: CASSTNRGPALGYTF.

This clonotype has more than one count but fewer than ten. CDR3 DNA sequence: TGTGCCTGGAGTGTCTTCGGGGGACAGATTTACGAGCAGTACTTC. Protein product: CAWSVFGGQIYEQYF. This sequence joins TRBV30 and TRBJ2-7; a possible D gene is TRBD1 (7 bases). The CDR3 spans 15 residues. Deletions cut 0 bases from V and 4 bases from J, with 16 bases between. Germline CDR1 and CDR2: GTSNPN and SVGIG (reference sequence). The whole variable domain, remainder taken from reference TRBV30 and TRBJ2-7, is SQTIHQWPATLVQPVGSPLSLECTVEGTSNPNLYWYRQAAGRGLQLLFYSVGIGQISSEVPQNLSASRPQDRQFILSSKKLLLSDSGFYLCAWSVFGGQIYEQYFGPGTRLTVT.

The sample holds many counts of this clonotype. The chain has TRBV5-1 and TRBJ2-3; 11 nucleotides match TRBD2. Trimming at V came to 0 bases and at J to 4 bases, leaving 4 bases not matched to a gene. Per the germline V gene, CDR1 is SGHRS and CDR2 is YFSETQ. The CDR3 consists of 16 residues. CDR3 coding DNA: TGCGCCAGCAGCTTGGTTCTAGCGGGAGGCTCAGATACGCAGTATTTT. Translating it yields CASSLVLAGGSDTQYF.

The chain carries TRBV19 and TRBJ2-2; 7 nucleotides align to TRBD2. V trimming: 7 bases; J trimming: 7 bases; junction bases outside the gene matches: 12. CDR1 and CDR2 (germline): LNHDA, SQIVND (reference sequence). CDR3 length: 15 residues. CDR3 loop: CASTPRGSGGGELFF. The CDR3 coding sequence is TGTGCCAGTACACCGCGAGGTTCGGGGGGCGGGGAGCTGTTTTTT.

This clonotype was seen ten or more times. The chain has TRBV11-2 and TRBJ2-1, with 8 bases lining up with TRBD2. The CDR3 loop spans 13 amino acids. J was trimmed by 6 bases and V by 5 bases; bases with no gene match: 3. In germline, CDR1 is SGHAT, CDR2 FQNNGV. The CDR3 DNA reads as TGTGCCAGCAGCCGGGGACTAGTCAATGAGCAGTTCTTC. Translation: CASSRGLVNEQFF.

CDR3 region: CASSYVLGSNNSPLHF. CDR3 nucleotide sequence: TGTGCCAGCAGTTACGTTCTGGGTTCGAATAATTCACCCCTCCACTTT. The rearrangement joins TRBV6-5 to TRBJ1-6; D is unclear. With 2 bases removed from V and 5 bases from J, the gap between germline ends came to 13 bases. CDR1 and CDR2 (germline): MNHEY, SVGAGI. The CDR3 extends over 16 amino acids.

The chain is built from TRBV9 and TRBJ1-6; possibly TRBD1 for D (6 bases). The germline V gene has CDR1 SGDLS and CDR2 YYNGEE. The length of the CDR3 is 14 residues. The ends were cut back, 5 bases at V and 10 bases at J, with 16 bases in the middle. The CDR3 region is CASSRGVGYSPLHF. CDR3 DNA sequence: TGTGCCAGCAGTAGGGGGGTGGGTTACTCACCCCTCCACTTT.

This clonotype occurred many times. This rearrangement joins TRBV28 to TRBJ2-7; 9 nucleotides match TRBD1. V lost 7 bases to trimming and J lost 1 base; unmatched junction nucleotides: 5. CDR3 length: 14 amino acids. The germline V gene has CDR1 MDHEN and CDR2 SYDVKM. CDR3 protein: CASTPTGGSYEQYF. As DNA, the CDR3 is TGTGCCAGCACCCCGACAGGGGGGTCCTACGAGCAGTACTTC.

The V and J genes are TRBV27 and TRBJ1-1, with 8 bases aligning to TRBD1. CDR3 length: 14 residues. J lost 3 bases, V lost 7 bases, and 7 bases had no gene match. CDR1 and CDR2 from the germline V gene are MNHEY and SMNVEV (reference sequence). The CDR3 bases are TGTGCCAGCACCAGGACAGGGCTCGACACTGAAGCTTTCTTT. Residues: CASTRTGLDTEAFF.

This clonotype came up many times. The CDR3 reads CASSTTGGRYEQYF. In DNA, the CDR3 is TGTGCCAGCAGCACAACAGGGGGCAGGTACGAGCAGTACTTC. This sequence joins TRBV7-9 and TRBJ2-7; TRBD1 agrees at 9 bases. Unmatched junction bases numbered 6, after V lost 5 bases and J lost 4 bases. Germline V gives CDR1 SEHNR, CDR2 FQNEAQ (reference sequence). CDR3 length equals 14 residues.

This clonotype was observed at least ten times. The rearrangement uses TRBV11-3 and TRBJ2-1; TRBD1 matches at 9 bases. Germline V lookup: CDR1 SGHNT, CDR2 YENEEA. The CDR3 consists of 12 residues. Germline trimming cut 5 bases from V and 10 bases from J; bases unmatched to any gene: 3. This CDR3 reads CASSRTGDEQFF. DNA for the CDR3: TGTGCCAGCAGCCGGACAGGGGACGAGCAGTTCTTC.

This clonotype was seen at least ten times. V usage is TRBV30 and J usage is TRBJ2-7; no reliable D call. Germline V gives CDR1 GTSNPN, CDR2 SVGIG (reference sequence). The CDR3 is 12 residues long. V was clipped by 3 bases and J by 3 bases, with 9 bases between them. CDR3 in DNA: TGTGCCTGGAGCAGCCTGAACTACGAGCAGTACTTC. Protein: CAWSSLNYEQYF.

This clonotype has a handful of counts. The chain has TRBV4-1 and TRBJ2-3; the D gene is possibly TRBD2 (6 bases). Germline V lookup: CDR1 MGHRA, CDR2 YSYEKL. Trimming left V 6 bases short and J 2 bases short, with 15 bases between. The CDR3 is 15 amino acids. CDR3 in DNA: TGCGCCAGCAGTCTGGGCGGGGAAATCACAGATACGCAGTATTTT. Translated, it gives CASSLGGEITDTQYF.

This clonotype was seen a few times. V and J are TRBV6-1 and TRBJ1-5, with D unresolved. V was trimmed by 6 bases and J by 8 bases, leaving 14 bases between them. The germline CDR1 and CDR2 sequences are MNHNS and SASEGT. CDR3 length: 13 residues. The CDR3 spells CASRNNDWEPQHF. CDR3 nucleotide sequence: TGTGCCAGCAGGAATAATGATTGGGAGCCCCAGCATTTT.

Of note for this clonotype: A much bigger clone sits one base away, suggesting this may be a read error. The chain combines TRBV28 with TRBJ1-5, with 9 bases that match TRBD1. The V gene end was trimmed by 3 bases and the J gene end by 2 bases; junction bases not matched to a gene: 2. Germline-derived CDR1 and CDR2 are MDHEN and SYDVKM. The CDR3 has 15 residues. The CDR3 DNA is TGTGCCAGCAGTTTCAGGACAGGGGGCAATCAGCCCCAGCATTTT. It codes for CASSFRTGGNQPQHF.

The sample holds many counts of this clonotype. J is TRBJ2-1 and V is TRBV6-1; D is uncertain. V lost 11 bases, J lost 0 bases, and 14 bases lay in between. CDR3 length equals 14 residues. Looked up from germline, CDR1 is MNHNS and CDR2 is SASEGT. CDR3 DNA sequence: TGTGCCGTTGCCGCAGCTAGCTCCTACAATGAGCAGTTCTTC. Residues: CAVAAASSYNEQFF.

The chain is built from TRBV28 and TRBJ2-2, with 8 bases fitting TRBD1. V lost 11 bases to trimming and J lost 1 base; unmatched junction nucleotides: 6. This CDR3 has 14 amino acids. The germline CDR1 and CDR2 sequences are MDHEN and SYDVKM. Written as DNA, the CDR3 is TGTGCCGCCCAGGGGGCGGGGAACACCGGGGAGCTGTTTTTT. This sequence encodes CAAQGAGNTGELFF. Combining the CDR3 with reference TRBV28 and TRBJ2-2 gives the whole variable domain DVKVTQSSRYLVKRTGEKVFLECVQDMDHENMFWYRQDPGLGLRLIYFSYDVKMKEKGDIPEGYSVSREKKERFSLILESASTNQTSMYLCAAQGAGNTGELFFGEGSRLTVL.

This clonotype has only a few counts. Written as DNA, the CDR3 is TGTGCCAGCTCCAACAGGGTCCTTCTTTATAACACCGGGGAGCTGTTTTTT. It specifies CASSNRVLLYNTGELFF. The chain is built from TRBV18 and TRBJ2-2, with D possibly matching TRBD1 (6 bases). V lost 6 bases and J 2 bases, leaving 19 bases between the germline ends. The CDR3 has 17 residues. Looked up from germline, CDR1 is KGHSH and CDR2 is LQKENI.

This clonotype was found many times. The chain links TRBV6-1 to TRBJ1-2; 7 nucleotides match TRBD1. The J segment lost 3 bases and the V segment lost 6 bases, leaving 4 bases of the junction unmatched. Germline V gives CDR1 MNHNS, CDR2 SASEGT. This CDR3 spans 13 amino acids. The CDR3 spells CASSRGTDYGYTF. DNA of the CDR3: TGTGCCAGCAGCCGGGGGACAGACTATGGCTACACCTTC.

This clonotype was observed many times. The chain recombines TRBV3-1 with TRBJ2-7; D gene ambiguous. V shed 0 bases and J shed 2 bases, with 11 bases lying between them. Germline CDR1 and CDR2: LGHDT and YNNKEL (reference sequence). CDR3 length equals 15 residues. In nucleotides, the CDR3 is TGTGCCAGCAGCCAAGATGAGGCCGGAACCTACGAGCAGTACTTC. Its protein is CASSQDEAGTYEQYF.

This chain uses TRBV19 with TRBJ1-5, with D tentatively TRBD1 (5 bases). The germline CDR1 and CDR2 sequences are LNHDA and SQIVND (reference sequence). The CDR3 totals 16 residues. With 5 bases removed from V and 3 bases from J, the gap between germline ends came to 17 bases. In nucleotides, the CDR3 is TGTGCCAGTAGTCTGCCGCGGGGGAGGCACAATCAGCCCCAGCATTTT. As protein: CASSLPRGRHNQPQHF.

The chain couples TRBV28 to TRBJ1-4, with D maybe TRBD1 (5 bases). CDR1 MDHEN and CDR2 SYDVKM come from the germline V gene. The CDR3 extends over 14 amino acids. V lost 7 bases and J 7 bases, leaving 16 bases between the germline ends. The CDR3 protein is CASTTLQGGEKLFF. For the CDR3, the DNA is TGTGCCAGCACCACCCTGCAGGGAGGTGAAAAACTGTTTTTT. Looking up the rest from reference TRBV28 and TRBJ1-4 gives the full variable domain: DVKVTQSSRYLVKRTGEKVFLECVQDMDHENMFWYRQDPGLGLRLIYFSYDVKMKEKGDIPEGYSVSREKKERFSLILESASTNQTSMYLCASTTLQGGEKLFFGSGTQLSVL.

The sample holds a few counts of this clonotype. V gene TRBV28 combines with J gene TRBJ1-5; 12 positions match TRBD1. J was trimmed by 7 bases and V by 4 bases; bases with no gene match: 5. Germline values: CDR1 MDHEN, CDR2 SYDVKM. The CDR3 runs to 15 residues. The CDR3 nucleotides are TGTGCCAGCAGTTCCTCCGGGACAGGGGGCCAGCCCCAGCATTTT. This gives the protein CASSSSGTGGQPQHF.

This clonotype has at least ten counts. This chain uses TRBV10-3 with TRBJ2-7; TRBD1 agrees at 8 bases. The CDR3 covers 16 residues. Trimming cost V 6 bases and J 4 bases; bases outside gene matches: 14. CDR1 is ENHRY and CDR2 is SYGVKD in the germline V gene. CDR3 nucleotides: TGTGCCATCAGCGGAACCTGTTGGACAGGGAGATACGAGCAGTACGTC. Its translation: CAISGTCWTGRYEQYV.

In its sample, this clonotype was seen many times. The chain has TRBV19 and TRBJ1-5; D is unclear. Germline lookup yields CDR1 LNHDA and CDR2 SQIVND (reference sequence). The CDR3 loop spans 16 amino acids. The germline V and J ends were trimmed by 6 bases and 1 base, with 16 bases remaining between them. CDR3 nucleotide sequence: TGTGCCAGTAGCCAAATAGACTTCCAGAGCAATCAGCCCCAGCATTTT. It is translated as CASSQIDFQSNQPQHF.